This TCR beta chain was retrieved from a study of blood T cell repertoires in COVID-19. Study details: From the United States, Italy and Spain came samples of acute and convalescent COVID-19. From T cells, B-cell-depleted T cells, or PBMCs came the material, which was cDNA or gDNA.

The germline gives CDR1 SGHTA, CDR2 FQGNSA. V dropped 4 bases and J dropped 7 bases, with 8 bases sitting between them. The CDR3 is made up of 13 amino acids. Here immunoSEQ multiplex PCR was the method, and the copy in TCRdb shows in-frame clones only, minus some. The table lists approximately 21,000 clones, roughly 78% of them singletons, with more than 55% in the top ten. The sample was peripheral blood. The clonotype was recovered from a man of 80 years or more with acute or convalescent COVID-19. The chain has TRBV7-2 and TRBJ1-6; no clear D gene. This chain's CDR3 is CASSWAVNSPLHF. The CDR3 DNA is TGTGCCAGCAGCTGGGCCGTGAATTCACCCCTCCACTTT.